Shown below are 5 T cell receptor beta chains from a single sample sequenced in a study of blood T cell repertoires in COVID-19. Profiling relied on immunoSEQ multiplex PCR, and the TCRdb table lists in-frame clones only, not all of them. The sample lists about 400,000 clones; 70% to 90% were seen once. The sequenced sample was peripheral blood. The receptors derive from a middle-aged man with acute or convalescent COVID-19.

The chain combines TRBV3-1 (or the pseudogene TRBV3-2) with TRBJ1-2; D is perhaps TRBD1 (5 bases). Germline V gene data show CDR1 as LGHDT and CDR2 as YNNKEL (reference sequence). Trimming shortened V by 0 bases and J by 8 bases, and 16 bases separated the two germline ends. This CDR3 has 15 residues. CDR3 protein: CASSQDAGPGWGYTF. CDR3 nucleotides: TGTGCCAGCAGCCAAGATGCAGGGCCGGGTTGGGGCTACACCTTC.

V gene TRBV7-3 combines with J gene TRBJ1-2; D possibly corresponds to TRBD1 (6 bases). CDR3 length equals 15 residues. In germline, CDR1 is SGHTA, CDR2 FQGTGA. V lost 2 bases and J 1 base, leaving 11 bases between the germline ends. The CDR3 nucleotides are TGTGCCAGCAGCTTACGGACAGTGTTTAACTATGGCTACACCTTC. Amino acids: CASSLRTVFNYGYTF.

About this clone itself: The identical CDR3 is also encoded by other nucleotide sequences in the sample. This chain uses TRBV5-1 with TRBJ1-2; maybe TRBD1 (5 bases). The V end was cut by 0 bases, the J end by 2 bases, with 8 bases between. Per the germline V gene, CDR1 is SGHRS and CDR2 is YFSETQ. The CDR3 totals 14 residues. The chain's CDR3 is CASSLVPGNYGYTF. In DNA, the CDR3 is TGCGCCAGCAGCTTGGTTCCAGGGAACTATGGCTACACCTTC.

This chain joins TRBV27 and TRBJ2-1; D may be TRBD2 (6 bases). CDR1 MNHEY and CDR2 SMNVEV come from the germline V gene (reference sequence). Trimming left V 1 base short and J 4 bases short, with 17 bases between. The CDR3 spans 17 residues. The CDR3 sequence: CASSLWAQGGLYNEQFF. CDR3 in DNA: TGTGCCAGCAGTTTATGGGCCCAGGGAGGACTTTACAATGAGCAGTTCTTC.

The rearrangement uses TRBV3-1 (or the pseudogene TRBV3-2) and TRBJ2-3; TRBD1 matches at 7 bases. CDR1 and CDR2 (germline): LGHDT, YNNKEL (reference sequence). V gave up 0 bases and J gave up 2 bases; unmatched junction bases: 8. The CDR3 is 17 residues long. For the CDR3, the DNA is TGTGCCAGCAGCCAAGATGGGTTGGGACAGAACACAGATACGCAGTATTTT. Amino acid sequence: CASSQDGLGQNTDTQYF.